The 8 T cell receptor beta chains below all came from one sample that was sequenced in a study of T cells after yellow fever vaccination. TCRdb reprocessed the 5' RACE reads via MiXCR and lists one record per CDR3 protein. The profile covers around 320,000 distinct CDR3 sequences, with 8.7% appearing a single time and about 3% taken by the ten largest. This specimen consisted of CD4+ T cells sorted from PBMCs, obtained 5 days after the yellow fever booster vaccination. Every receptor here comes from a man aged 18 to 29 who received the YFV17D yellow fever vaccine.

This sequence joins TRBV7-2 and TRBJ1-5; D not certain. CDR1 and CDR2 (germline): SGHTA, FQGNSA. The CDR3 has 13 amino acids. The V end lost 2 bases, the J end lost 6 bases, and 8 bases lay between the germline ends. CDR3 residues: CASSLNGGQPQHF. In DNA, the CDR3 is TGTGCCAGCAGCTTAAATGGCGGTCAGCCCCAGCATTTT.

V is TRBV7-2 and J is TRBJ1-2; weak D call: TRBD1 (5 bases). Germline assignment: CDR1 SGHTA and CDR2 FQGNSA. The CDR3 runs 14 residues. Trimming left V 4 bases short and J 0 bases short, with 9 bases between. DNA for the CDR3: TGTGCCAGCAGCTCCATGACAGCTAACTATGGCTACACCTTC. Translating it yields CASSSMTANYGYTF.

This clonotype has more than one count but fewer than ten. The chain uses TRBV28 and TRBJ2-7; 9 nucleotides agree with TRBD1. The CDR3 extends over 14 amino acids. Germline trimming cut 9 bases from V and 6 bases from J; bases unmatched to any gene: 12. CDR1 is MDHEN, CDR2 SYDVKM, per germline. This CDR3 is CASSGTGYYPEQYV. The CDR3 DNA reads as TGTGCCAGTTCCGGGACAGGGTATTACCCCGAGCAGTACGTC.

This clonotype came up many times. The rearrangement joins TRBV5-1 to TRBJ2-5, with a possible D match to TRBD1 (6 bases). The ends were cut back, 0 bases at V and 0 bases at J, with 9 bases in the middle. The CDR3 has 15 amino acids. The germline CDR1 and CDR2 sequences are SGHRS and YFSETQ. The CDR3 nucleotides are TGCGCCAGCAGCTTGGTCGGGGACAACCAAGAGACCCAGTACTTC. Translated: CASSLVGDNQETQYF.

This chain links TRBV20-1 with TRBJ1-2; D is undetermined. From germline, CDR1 is DFQATT and CDR2 SNEGSKA (reference sequence). This CDR3 comprises 12 residues. The V end lost 4 bases, the J end lost 8 bases, and 14 bases lay between the germline ends. CDR3 sequence: CSATRLIQGYTF. CDR3 nucleotide sequence: TGCAGTGCTACCCGCCTTATTCAGGGCTACACCTTC.

This clonotype was seen ten or more times. The chain joins TRBV6-5 to TRBJ2-7, with 8 bases identical to TRBD1. The CDR3 is made up of 15 amino acids. J was trimmed by 2 bases and V by 3 bases; bases with no gene match: 6. CDR1 is MNHEY and CDR2 is SVGAGI in the germline V gene. CDR3 sequence (DNA): TGTGCCAGCAGTTATGAACCCAGGGGGCCCTACGAGCAGTACTTC. It translates to CASSYEPRGPYEQYF.

This clonotype came up many times. The CDR3 DNA sequence: TGCAGCGTTGAAGAATCACGCGGGGGGGCCGGAGAGACCCAGTACTTC. Protein sequence: CSVEESRGGAGETQYF. The V call is TRBV29-1, the J call TRBJ2-5, with TRBD2 matching 9 bases. Germline CDR1 is SQVTM and CDR2 is ANQGSEA. The junction had 9 bases not matched to a gene; V was cut back by 0 bases and J by 4 bases. This CDR3 spans 16 amino acids.

In its sample, this clonotype was seen a few times. The chain joins TRBV6-2 or TRBV6-3 to TRBJ1-5; maybe TRBD1 (5 bases). Trimming pared 2 bases from V and 5 bases from J, leaving 10 bases between. This CDR3 is 14 amino acids long. Germline values: CDR1 MNHEY, CDR2 SVGEGT. For the CDR3, the DNA is TGTGCCAGCAGTTACGGAGGGGTTGATCAGCCCCAGCATTTT. Protein product: CASSYGGVDQPQHF.